This TCR beta chain comes out of a study of cytomegalovirus exposure and HLA in healthy donors. Findings and caveats of the study: Sequencing depth roughly uniform across donors was assumed in presence/absence analyses. The authors later linked a missense DCLRE1C variant to TCR beta V- and J-gene trimming.

A few counts support this clone. The antigen is unknown. 60 Vbeta and 13 Jbeta primers were used in PCR. Clones were read by immunoSEQ multiplex PCR, and TCRdb kept only the in-frame ones, dropping some. In the table there are about 150,000 clones, 55% to 85% of which are singletons. The length of the CDR3 is 13 residues. Trimming stripped 4 bases from V and 0 bases from J, with 10 bases between. Germline loops: CDR1 SQVTM, CDR2 ANQGSEA. The sequence came from a middle-aged man in good health and CMV-seronegative. Sequenced: PBMCs. V usage is TRBV29-1 and J usage is TRBJ2-7, with a weak D call TRBD2 (6 bases). This chain's CDR3 is CSVVGGTSYEQYF. Written as DNA, the CDR3 is TGCAGCGTTGTCGGCGGGACCTCCTACGAGCAGTACTTC.